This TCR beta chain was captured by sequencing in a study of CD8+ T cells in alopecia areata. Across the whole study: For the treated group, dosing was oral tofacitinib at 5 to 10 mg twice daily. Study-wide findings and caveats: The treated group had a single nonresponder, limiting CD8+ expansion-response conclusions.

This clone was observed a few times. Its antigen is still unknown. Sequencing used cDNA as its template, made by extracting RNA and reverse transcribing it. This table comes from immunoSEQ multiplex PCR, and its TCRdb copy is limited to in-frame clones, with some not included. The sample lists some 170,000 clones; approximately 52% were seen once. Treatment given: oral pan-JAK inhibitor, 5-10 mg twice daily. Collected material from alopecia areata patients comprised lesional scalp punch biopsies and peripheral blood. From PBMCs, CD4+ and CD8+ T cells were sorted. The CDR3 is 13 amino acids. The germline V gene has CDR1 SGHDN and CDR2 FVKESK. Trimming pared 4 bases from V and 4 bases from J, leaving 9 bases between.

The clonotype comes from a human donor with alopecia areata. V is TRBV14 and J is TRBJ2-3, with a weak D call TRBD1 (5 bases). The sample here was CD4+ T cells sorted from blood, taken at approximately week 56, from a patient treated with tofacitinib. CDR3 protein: CASSLIRADTQYF. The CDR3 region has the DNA TGTGCCAGCAGCCTTATCAGGGCAGATACGCAGTATTTT.